This is a list of T cell receptor beta chains from one sample in a study of T cell responses to AZD1222 COVID-19 vaccine. Using immunoSEQ multiplex PCR, the repertoire was profiled, and TCRdb retains in-frame clones only, with some absent. The sample holds approximately 150,000 clones, roughly 85% seen once. This sample comprised peripheral blood, obtained 28 days after the second AZD1222 dose. The source of these receptors is an adult who received the AZD1222 COVID-19 vaccine. Both conserved end residues are part of each CDR3. Each record gives: CDR3 DNA, CDR3 protein, J gene, V gene, clone size, D gene. D genes are given only for firm matches. The size of a clone is reported for some rows only, either as once, few or many, or as a class for expanded clones.

CDR3nt: TGTGCCAGCTCACCTAAGGTCGGACAGGGTACGTCGGAAGCTTTCTTT; CDR3aa: CASSPKVGQGTSEAFF; j_gene: TRBJ1-1; v_gene: TRBV18; abundance: NA; d_gene: TRBD1
CDR3nt: TGTGCCAGCAGTGAGGGTGGGGACTATGGCTACACCTTC; CDR3aa: CASSEGGDYGYTF; j_gene: TRBJ1-2; v_gene: TRBV6-4; abundance: once; d_gene: NA
CDR3nt: TGTGCCTGGACCCGAGGGCCCGGGACAGAGACCTTCGGTTCCCTCCACTTT; CDR3aa: CAWTRGPGTETFGSLHF; j_gene: TRBJ1-6; v_gene: TRBV30; abundance: NA; d_gene: TRBD1
CDR3nt: TGTGCCAGCAGTTTAGCGGGCCTAGCGGGGTCCTACGAGCAGTACTTC; CDR3aa: CASSLAGLAGSYEQYF; j_gene: TRBJ2-7; v_gene: TRBV27; abundance: NA; d_gene: TRBD2
CDR3nt: TGTGCCAGCAGCTCCCCCCTCGGACAGGCGACACAAGAGACCCAGTACTTC; CDR3aa: CASSSPLGQATQETQYF; j_gene: TRBJ2-5; v_gene: TRBV7-2; abundance: NA; d_gene: TRBD1
CDR3nt: TGTGCCAGCACAACGAACACCGGGGAGCTGTTTTTT; CDR3aa: CASTTNTGELFF; j_gene: TRBJ2-2; v_gene: TRBV10-3; abundance: NA; d_gene: NA
CDR3nt: TGTGCCACCAGCAGAGTCTATGGAGGGGAAGAGACCCAGTACTTC; CDR3aa: CATSRVYGGEETQYF; j_gene: TRBJ2-5; v_gene: TRBV15; abundance: NA; d_gene: NA
CDR3nt: TGTGCCAGCAGTCGACGGGGCGATGGAAACACCATATATTTT; CDR3aa: CASSRRGDGNTIYF; j_gene: TRBJ1-3; v_gene: TRBV27; abundance: once; d_gene: NA
CDR3nt: TGTGCCAGCGGAAAGGACAGGGCTTTTACAAGTGGCTACACCTTC; CDR3aa: CASGKDRAFTSGYTF; j_gene: TRBJ1-2; v_gene: TRBV5-6; abundance: NA; d_gene: TRBD1
CDR3nt: TGCGCCAGCAGCCCTAGACACACCGTAAGTCAGCCCCAGCATTTT; CDR3aa: CASSPRHTVSQPQHF; j_gene: TRBJ1-5; v_gene: TRBV4-1; abundance: once; d_gene: NA
CDR3nt: TGTGCCAGCAGACACCAACAGGGTTTCACTGAAGCTTTCTTT; CDR3aa: CASRHQQGFTEAFF; j_gene: TRBJ1-1; v_gene: TRBV6-5; abundance: few; d_gene: NA
CDR3nt: TGTGCCAGCAGCCCGGGGGGAGGGCGTAATGAAAAACTGTTTTTT; CDR3aa: CASSPGGGRNEKLFF; j_gene: TRBJ1-4; v_gene: TRBV12-1; abundance: NA; d_gene: NA
CDR3nt: TGCAGCGTTGAAGGCTCTGGGGTGGGGCGCGCAGATACGCAGTATTTT; CDR3aa: CSVEGSGVGRADTQYF; j_gene: TRBJ2-3; v_gene: TRBV29-1; abundance: NA; d_gene: NA
CDR3nt: TGTGCCAGCAGCTTAGCCCTAGCGAGAACCTACGAGCAGTACTTC; CDR3aa: CASSLALARTYEQYF; j_gene: TRBJ2-7; v_gene: TRBV7-2; abundance: NA; d_gene: NA
CDR3nt: TGTGCCAGCAGCCTGGGAGCCCTCCGGGTGACAACTAATGAAAAACTGTTTTTT; CDR3aa: CASSLGALRVTTNEKLFF; j_gene: TRBJ1-4; v_gene: TRBV7-2; abundance: once; d_gene: NA
CDR3nt: TGCGCCAGCAGCTTGAGCGGGAGGAACACCGGGGAGCTGTTTTTT; CDR3aa: CASSLSGRNTGELFF; j_gene: TRBJ2-2; v_gene: TRBV5-1; abundance: NA; d_gene: TRBD2
CDR3nt: TGTGCCAGCAGCTTACGGACGGAAACTAACTATGGCTACACCTTC; CDR3aa: CASSLRTETNYGYTF; j_gene: TRBJ1-2; v_gene: TRBV7-9; abundance: NA; d_gene: NA
CDR3nt: TGTGCCAGCAGTTACGGTGCAGGGGGGGACGGCTACACCTTC; CDR3aa: CASSYGAGGDGYTF; j_gene: TRBJ1-2; v_gene: TRBV6-5; abundance: NA; d_gene: TRBD1
CDR3nt: TGCGCCAGCAGTGTTGACCCCTCGGGCGAGCAGTACTTC; CDR3aa: CASSVDPSGEQYF; j_gene: TRBJ2-7; v_gene: TRBV10-2; abundance: NA; d_gene: NA
CDR3nt: TGCGCCAGCAGCACAGGACAGGGTTACAATGAGCAGTTCTTC; CDR3aa: CASSTGQGYNEQFF; j_gene: TRBJ2-1; v_gene: TRBV5-1; abundance: NA; d_gene: TRBD1
CDR3nt: TGTGCCAGCAGCCTAAAGATGGATTTCTACGAGCAGTACTTC; CDR3aa: CASSLKMDFYEQYF; j_gene: TRBJ2-7; v_gene: TRBV4-2; abundance: NA; d_gene: NA
CDR3nt: TGTGCCAGTAGTTCCCGGGGCCTCTCTGGGGCCAACGTCCTGACTTTC; CDR3aa: CASSSRGLSGANVLTF; j_gene: TRBJ2-6; v_gene: TRBV19; abundance: NA; d_gene: NA
CDR3nt: TGTGCCAGCAGCCCCCTCGGGACAGATACTAACTATGGCTACACCTTC; CDR3aa: CASSPLGTDTNYGYTF; j_gene: TRBJ1-2; v_gene: TRBV5-5; abundance: NA; d_gene: TRBD1
CDR3nt: TGTGCCAGCAGTGAAGCCCAGGGGGCCTCCTACGAGCAGTACTTC; CDR3aa: CASSEAQGASYEQYF; j_gene: TRBJ2-7; v_gene: TRBV2; abundance: NA; d_gene: TRBD1
CDR3nt: TGTGCCACCAGTGGGATCACAGATACGCAGTATTTT; CDR3aa: CATSGITDTQYF; j_gene: TRBJ2-3; v_gene: TRBV24-1; abundance: NA; d_gene: NA
CDR3nt: TGTGCCACCAGTGATCCTCATGGGACAGGAAATGAGCAGTTCTTC; CDR3aa: CATSDPHGTGNEQFF; j_gene: TRBJ2-1; v_gene: TRBV24-1; abundance: NA; d_gene: TRBD1
CDR3nt: TGCGCCAGCAGCCAAGTAGGGACAGGGGGCAATGAGCAGTTCTTC; CDR3aa: CASSQVGTGGNEQFF; j_gene: TRBJ2-1; v_gene: TRBV4-1; abundance: NA; d_gene: TRBD1
CDR3nt: TGCGCCAGCAGCTTGCCCTCTAGCAGCGGGGCCAACGTCCTGACTTTC; CDR3aa: CASSLPSSSGANVLTF; j_gene: TRBJ2-6; v_gene: TRBV5-1; abundance: NA; d_gene: NA
CDR3nt: TGCGCCAGCAGCCAAGACGGCGGCTTTACGCAGTATTTT; CDR3aa: CASSQDGGFTQYF; j_gene: TRBJ2-3; v_gene: TRBV4-3; abundance: once; d_gene: NA
CDR3nt: TGCAGTGCTAGTAACAGGATCTTTGGTTCACCCCTCCACTTT; CDR3aa: CSASNRIFGSPLHF; j_gene: TRBJ1-6; v_gene: TRBV20-1; abundance: NA; d_gene: NA
CDR3nt: TGTGCCAGCATTCCAGGGGCTAGCGGACGCTACGAGCAGTACTTC; CDR3aa: CASIPGASGRYEQYF; j_gene: TRBJ2-7; v_gene: TRBV6-5; abundance: few; d_gene: NA
CDR3nt: TGTGCCAGCAGCGCGGACCGCCATAGAATAAACACTGAAGCTTTCTTT; CDR3aa: CASSADRHRINTEAFF; j_gene: TRBJ1-1; v_gene: TRBV3-1/TRBV3-2; abundance: few; d_gene: NA
CDR3nt: TGTGCCAGCAGTGACCCGACAGGGCCTCCTTTCTATGGCTACACCTTC; CDR3aa: CASSDPTGPPFYGYTF; j_gene: TRBJ1-2; v_gene: TRBV6-1; abundance: NA; d_gene: TRBD1
CDR3nt: TGTGCCAGCAGCGCCCCTGGGACAGGGTTGAACGAGCAGTACTTC; CDR3aa: CASSAPGTGLNEQYF; j_gene: TRBJ2-7; v_gene: TRBV7-9; abundance: NA; d_gene: TRBD1
CDR3nt: TGTGCCAGTAGTATGACAGGGGAATACAATGAGCAGTTCTTC; CDR3aa: CASSMTGEYNEQFF; j_gene: TRBJ2-1; v_gene: TRBV19; abundance: NA; d_gene: TRBD1
CDR3nt: TGTGCCAGTAGTAGCCTCGAGGGGGTTGTTATAGAAGCTTTCTTT; CDR3aa: CASSSLEGVVIEAFF; j_gene: TRBJ1-1; v_gene: TRBV19; abundance: few; d_gene: NA
CDR3nt: TGTGCCATCAGTGAGTCCTGGGGGCCCTACGAGCAGTACTTC; CDR3aa: CAISESWGPYEQYF; j_gene: TRBJ2-7; v_gene: TRBV10-3; abundance: NA; d_gene: NA
CDR3nt: TGTGCCAGCAGCTTAGTCCAGGGGAGTGCCACCCAGTACTTC; CDR3aa: CASSLVQGSATQYF; j_gene: TRBJ2-5; v_gene: TRBV7-2; abundance: NA; d_gene: NA
CDR3nt: TGTGCCAGCAGCTTAGTCCTCCTTGGGTATGGCTACACCTTC; CDR3aa: CASSLVLLGYGYTF; j_gene: TRBJ1-2; v_gene: TRBV7-2; abundance: once; d_gene: NA
CDR3nt: TGTGCCAGCAGCTACACTGGGGGGGATACGCAGTATTTT; CDR3aa: CASSYTGGDTQYF; j_gene: TRBJ2-3; v_gene: TRBV5-4; abundance: NA; d_gene: NA
CDR3nt: TGCGCCAGCAGCCAAGATACGACGCCGGGACAGATTAATGAAAAACTGTTTTTT; CDR3aa: CASSQDTTPGQINEKLFF; j_gene: TRBJ1-4; v_gene: TRBV4-3; abundance: NA; d_gene: TRBD1
CDR3nt: TGTGCCAGCAGCGCACCGGGACAGGGCGGCTATGGCTACACCTTC; CDR3aa: CASSAPGQGGYGYTF; j_gene: TRBJ1-2; v_gene: TRBV6-2/TRBV6-3; abundance: NA; d_gene: TRBD1
CDR3nt: TGTGCCACCAGCAGAGGGGGCCGGGGGAGGTTTAATGAGCAGTTCTTC; CDR3aa: CATSRGGRGRFNEQFF; j_gene: TRBJ2-1; v_gene: TRBV15; abundance: NA; d_gene: NA
CDR3nt: TGTGCCAGCAGCCCCCCCCCGTTTTGGGGTTCGGGCACTGAAGCTTTCTTT; CDR3aa: CASSPPPFWGSGTEAFF; j_gene: TRBJ1-1; v_gene: TRBV3-1/TRBV3-2; abundance: NA; d_gene: NA
CDR3nt: TGTGCCAGCAGTGATTGGCTGACCCCAGGCTTTAGCAATCAGCCCCAGCATTTT; CDR3aa: CASSDWLTPGFSNQPQHF; j_gene: TRBJ1-5; v_gene: TRBV6-1; abundance: once; d_gene: NA
CDR3nt: TGTGCCAGCAGCCAAAGGAGGGGGGACACCTCCTACGAGCAGTACTTC; CDR3aa: CASSQRRGDTSYEQYF; j_gene: TRBJ2-7; v_gene: TRBV4-2; abundance: medium-sized; d_gene: NA
CDR3nt: TGTGCCAGCAGTTACAGCGTGGGGGGCACTGAAGCTTTCTTT; CDR3aa: CASSYSVGGTEAFF; j_gene: TRBJ1-1; v_gene: TRBV6-5; abundance: NA; d_gene: NA
CDR3nt: TGTGCCAGCAGCTTAGGACTAGTCAATGAGCAGTTCTTC; CDR3aa: CASSLGLVNEQFF; j_gene: TRBJ2-1; v_gene: TRBV11-2; abundance: NA; d_gene: NA
CDR3nt: TGTGCCATCAGTAAAGAGCGGGGGGGCCGGGACGAGCAGTACTTC; CDR3aa: CAISKERGGRDEQYF; j_gene: TRBJ2-7; v_gene: TRBV10-3; abundance: few; d_gene: TRBD2
CDR3nt: TGTGCCATCCGGGAGGCCCCGGACGAGCAGTACTTC; CDR3aa: CAIREAPDEQYF; j_gene: TRBJ2-7; v_gene: TRBV10-3; abundance: NA; d_gene: TRBD2
CDR3nt: TGTGCCACCAAAAGTGGAGGTACAGGGGGCATCAGGGATGGCTACACCTTC; CDR3aa: CATKSGGTGGIRDGYTF; j_gene: TRBJ1-2; v_gene: TRBV2; abundance: few; d_gene: TRBD1
CDR3nt: TGTGCCAGCAGCCAAGAAGAGGCGTGGGGCAGACAAGCCTACGAGCAGTACTTC; CDR3aa: CASSQEEAWGRQAYEQYF; j_gene: TRBJ2-7; v_gene: TRBV3-1/TRBV3-2; abundance: NA; d_gene: NA
CDR3nt: TGTGCCAGCAGCTTAGGCCTCCTGGAGACCCAGTACTTC; CDR3aa: CASSLGLLETQYF; j_gene: TRBJ2-5; v_gene: TRBV13; abundance: NA; d_gene: NA
CDR3nt: TGTGCCAGCAGTAGGGACACTCACAATCAGCCCCAGCATTTT; CDR3aa: CASSRDTHNQPQHF; j_gene: TRBJ1-5; v_gene: TRBV6-5; abundance: NA; d_gene: NA
CDR3nt: TGTGCCAGCAGCTCGGGACTTTCCCAGTACTTC; CDR3aa: CASSSGLSQYF; j_gene: TRBJ2-5; v_gene: TRBV5-6; abundance: NA; d_gene: NA
CDR3nt: TGCGCCAGCAGTGAGTCCACAAGTCGCACCTATAATTCACCCCTCCACTTT; CDR3aa: CASSESTSRTYNSPLHF; j_gene: TRBJ1-6; v_gene: TRBV10-2; abundance: NA; d_gene: NA
CDR3nt: TGTGCCAGCAGACCTCGCCCGCCCTCGTATGAGCAGTTCTTC; CDR3aa: CASRPRPPSYEQFF; j_gene: TRBJ2-1; v_gene: TRBV5-5; abundance: NA; d_gene: NA